This T cell receptor beta chain comes out of a study of T cell responses to AZD1222 COVID-19 vaccine. This clone has only a few counts. Its specificity is not known. Sequenced by immunoSEQ multiplex PCR; TCRdb stores in-frame clones only, minus some. The sample includes approximately 79,000 clones, about four fifths seen only once; the top ten take approximately 1.4%. V lost 0 bases, J lost 0 bases, and 8 bases lay in between. CDR1 is SGHRS, CDR2 YFSETQ, per germline. The CDR3 runs 15 residues. Study-level results: Samples come after the peak T cell response, not at day 14. Females made up more of the donors, who were largely white British, and clonal diversity may have come out too low. Spike regions recognized by vaccine-associated CD4 TCRs spanned the protein, led by 160-218 and 743-854.

The chain combines TRBV5-1 with TRBJ2-3; D remains ambiguous. The sample here was peripheral blood, taken 28 days after the second AZD1222 dose. The sequence was collected from an adult who received the AZD1222 COVID-19 vaccine. CDR3 DNA sequence: TGCGCCAGCAGCTTGGAATATTCCAGCACAGATACGCAGTATTTT. Its translation: CASSLEYSSTDTQYF.